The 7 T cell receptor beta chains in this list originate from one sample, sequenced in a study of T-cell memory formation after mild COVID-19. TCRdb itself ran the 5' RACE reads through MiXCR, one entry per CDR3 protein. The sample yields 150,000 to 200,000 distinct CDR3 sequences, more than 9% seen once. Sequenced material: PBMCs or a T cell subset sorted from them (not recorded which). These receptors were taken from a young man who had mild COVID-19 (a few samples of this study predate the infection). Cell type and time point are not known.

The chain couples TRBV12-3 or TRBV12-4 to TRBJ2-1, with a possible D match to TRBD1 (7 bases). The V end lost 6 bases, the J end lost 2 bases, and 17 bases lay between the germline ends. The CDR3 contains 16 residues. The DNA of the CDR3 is TGTGCCAGCAGGACCTCGGGCAGGGGGGCCTACAATGAGCAGTTCTTC. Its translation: CASRTSGRGAYNEQFF.

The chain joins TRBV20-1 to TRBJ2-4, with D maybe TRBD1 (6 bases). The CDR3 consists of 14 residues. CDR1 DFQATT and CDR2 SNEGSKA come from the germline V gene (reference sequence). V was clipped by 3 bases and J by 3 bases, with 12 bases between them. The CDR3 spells CSARQGLGKNIQYF. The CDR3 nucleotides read TGCAGTGCTAGGCAGGGGTTAGGCAAAAACATTCAGTACTTC.

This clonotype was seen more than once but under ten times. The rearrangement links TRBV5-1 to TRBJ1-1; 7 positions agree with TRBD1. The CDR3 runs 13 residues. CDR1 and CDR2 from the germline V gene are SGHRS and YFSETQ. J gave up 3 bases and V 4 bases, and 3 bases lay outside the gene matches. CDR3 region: CASSAGQDTEAFF. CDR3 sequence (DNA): TGCGCCAGCAGCGCCGGACAGGACACTGAAGCTTTCTTT. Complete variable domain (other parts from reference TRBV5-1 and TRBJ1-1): KAGVTQTPRYLIKTRGQQVTLSCSPISGHRSVSWYQQTPGQGLQFLFEYFSETQRNKGNFPGRFSGRQFSNSRSEMNVSTLELGDSALYLCASSAGQDTEAFFGQGTRLTVV.

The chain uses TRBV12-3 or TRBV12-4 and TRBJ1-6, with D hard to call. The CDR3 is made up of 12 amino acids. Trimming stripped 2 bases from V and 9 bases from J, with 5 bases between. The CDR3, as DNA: TGTGCCAGCAGTTTACTGGGTTCACCCCTCCACTTT. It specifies CASSLLGSPLHF.

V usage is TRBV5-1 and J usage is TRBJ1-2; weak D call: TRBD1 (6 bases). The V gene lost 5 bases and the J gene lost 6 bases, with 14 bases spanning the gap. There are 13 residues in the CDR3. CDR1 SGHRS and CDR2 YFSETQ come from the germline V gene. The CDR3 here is CASRLQGDDGYTF. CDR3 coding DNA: TGCGCCAGCAGGTTACAGGGAGATGATGGCTACACCTTC.

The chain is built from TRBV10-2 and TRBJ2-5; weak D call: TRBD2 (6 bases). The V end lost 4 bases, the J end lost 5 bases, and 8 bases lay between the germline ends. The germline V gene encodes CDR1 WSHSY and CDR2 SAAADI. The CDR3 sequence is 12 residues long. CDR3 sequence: CASSAGVETQYF. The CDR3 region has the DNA TGCGCCAGCAGTGCGGGGGTTGAGACCCAGTACTTC.

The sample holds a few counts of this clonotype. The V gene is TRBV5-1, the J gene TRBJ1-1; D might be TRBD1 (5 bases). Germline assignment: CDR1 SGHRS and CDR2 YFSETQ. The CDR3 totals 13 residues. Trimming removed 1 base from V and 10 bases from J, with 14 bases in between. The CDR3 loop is CASSLLDSRGAFF. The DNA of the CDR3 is TGCGCCAGCAGCTTGCTTGACAGTCGAGGAGCTTTCTTT.